A single sample gave rise to the 31 T cell receptor beta chains below, sequenced in a study of blood T cell repertoires in COVID-19. Sequenced by immunoSEQ multiplex PCR; TCRdb stores in-frame clones only, minus some. The sample consists of some 460,000 clones, roughly 87% of them appearing once. Sequencing used PBMCs or T cells enriched from blood (not recorded which). The receptors shown here come from a woman in her late teens or twenties with acute COVID-19.

V gene TRBV18 combines with J gene TRBJ2-7; D unclear. The CDR3 totals 11 residues. Trimming took 3 bases from V and 7 from J, leaving 7 bases between them. Germline CDR1 and CDR2: KGHSH and LQKENI. CDR3 residues: CASSPGVEQYF. CDR3 DNA: TGTGCCAGCTCACCCGGAGTGGAGCAGTACTTC.

The rearrangement joins TRBV9 to TRBJ2-7; tentative D call: TRBD1 (5 bases). CDR3 length: 15 residues. The ends were cut back, 0 bases at V and 1 base at J, with 11 bases in the middle. Germline CDR1 reads SGDLS; CDR2 reads YYNGEE. The CDR3 region has the DNA TGTGCCAGCAGCGTAGAGGACATGCCGTCCTACGAGCAGTACTTC. Protein product: CASSVEDMPSYEQYF. Using reference TRBV9 and TRBJ2-7 for the parts outside the CDR3, the full variable domain is DSGVTQTPKHLITATGQRVTLRCSPRSGDLSVYWYQQSLDQGLQFLIQYYNGEERAKGNILERFSAQQFPDLHSELNLSSLELGDSALYFCASSVEDMPSYEQYFGPGTRLTVT.

This chain links TRBV7-9 with TRBJ2-3, with TRBD2 as a possible D gene (6 bases). CDR3 size: 15 residues. Trimming took 1 base from V and 2 from J, leaving 10 bases between them. The germline CDR1 and CDR2 sequences are SEHNR and FQNEAQ (reference sequence). CDR3 sequence reads: CASSLGGAPTDTQYF. Here the CDR3 DNA reads TGTGCCAGCAGCTTAGGCGGGGCCCCCACAGATACGCAGTATTTT. Using reference TRBV7-9 and TRBJ2-3 for the parts outside the CDR3, the full variable domain is DTGVSQNPRHKITKRGQNVTFRCDPISEHNRLYWYRQTLGQGPEFLTYFQNEAQLEKSRLLSDRFSAERPKGSFSTLEIQRTEQGDSAMYLCASSLGGAPTDTQYFGPGTRLTVL.

V usage is TRBV5-4 and J usage is TRBJ2-1; TRBD2 matches 9 bases. Germline CDR1 is SGHNT and CDR2 is YYREEE (reference sequence). After removal of 0 bases from V and 6 bases from J, the junction contained 1 base not matched to a gene. This CDR3 has 14 amino acids. The CDR3 DNA follows: TGTGCCAGCAGCTTGGGCGGGGGGGCCAATGAGCAGTTCTTC. Translated: CASSLGGGANEQFF.

This chain connects TRBV5-1 to TRBJ1-1; maybe TRBD1 (6 bases). The CDR3 totals 13 residues. The V gene's germline CDR1 is SGHRS and CDR2 YFSETQ. The V gene lost 7 bases and the J gene lost 5 bases, with 15 bases spanning the gap. CDR3 nucleotide sequence: TGCGCCAGCGTGGGACAAATGAGGACTGAAGCTTTCTTT. It encodes CASVGQMRTEAFF. The full variable domain, its missing parts supplied by reference TRBV5-1 and TRBJ1-1, is KAGVTQTPRYLIKTRGQQVTLSCSPISGHRSVSWYQQTPGQGLQFLFEYFSETQRNKGNFPGRFSGRQFSNSRSEMNVSTLELGDSALYLCASVGQMRTEAFFGQGTRLTVV.

V gene TRBV19 combines with J gene TRBJ1-1; TRBD1 agrees at 8 bases. Germline V CDR1 and CDR2: LNHDA, SQIVND (reference sequence). Trimming removed 3 bases from V and 2 bases from J; junction bases left unmatched: 14. This CDR3 comprises 18 residues. CDR3 protein: CASSIPRSGGLGNTEAFF. The CDR3 bases are TGTGCCAGTAGTATTCCCCGGTCAGGGGGCTTGGGAAACACTGAAGCTTTCTTT. Combining the CDR3 with reference TRBV19 and TRBJ1-1 gives the whole variable domain DGGITQSPKYLFRKEGQNVTLSCEQNLNHDAMYWYRQDPGQGLRLIYYSQIVNDFQKGDIAEGYSVSREKKESFPLTVTSAQKNPTAFYLCASSIPRSGGLGNTEAFFGQGTRLTVV.

The rearrangement joins TRBV5-6 to TRBJ2-5; 11 nucleotides match TRBD2. With 0 bases clipped from V and 0 bases from J, the junction kept 1 base outside the gene matches. The CDR3 spans 16 residues. The germline gives CDR1 SGHDT, CDR2 YYEEEE. This CDR3 reads CASSLGLAGNQETQYF. CDR3 DNA: TGTGCCAGCAGCTTGGGACTAGCGGGAAACCAAGAGACCCAGTACTTC.

CDR3 in DNA: TGTGCCAGCAGCGGGACTAGCGGGAGGGAATACGAGCAGTACTTC. It codes for CASSGTSGREYEQYF. The chain couples TRBV28 to TRBJ2-7; TRBD2 aligns across 16 bases. CDR3 length equals 15 residues. Per germline, CDR1 MDHEN and CDR2 SYDVKM. The trim removed 6 bases at V and 4 bases at J, leaving 3 bases unmatched.

As for this clone: Other nucleotide sequences in the sample specify the same CDR3. The chain is built from TRBV18 and TRBJ1-1; a possible D gene is TRBD1 (6 bases). Germline V gene lookup returns CDR1 KGHSH and CDR2 LQKENI. Trimming shortened V by 4 bases and J by 6 bases, and 9 bases separated the two germline ends. This CDR3 has 12 amino acids. CDR3: CASSLQGAEAFF. DNA for the CDR3: TGTGCCAGCTCACTACAGGGAGCTGAAGCTTTCTTT.

Remarks on this clone: Germline is not matched at one junction end, which may reflect a read error. The chain has TRBV12-3 or TRBV12-4 and TRBJ2-7, with D possibly matching TRBD2 (6 bases). This CDR3 region has 11 residues. Written as DNA, the CDR3 is TGTGCCAGCAGTTCCTCGGGGGTATTGGACTTC. Its protein is CASSSSGVLDF.

Only one count was recorded for this clone. The chain uses TRBV5-1 and TRBJ1-2; no reliable D call. Per germline, CDR1 SGHRS and CDR2 YFSETQ. The CDR3 length is 15 residues. Between the trimmed V and J ends, which lost 4 bases and 2 bases, there was a span of 15 bases. The CDR3 reads CASSPPERKNYGYTF. The CDR3 nucleotides are TGCGCCAGCAGCCCGCCCGAGAGGAAAAACTATGGCTACACCTTC.

The chain recombines TRBV3-1 (or the pseudogene TRBV3-2) with TRBJ1-3, with a possible D match to TRBD1 (6 bases). The CDR3 loop spans 15 amino acids. Trimming pared 0 bases from V and 4 bases from J, leaving 10 bases between. In germline, CDR1 is LGHDT, CDR2 YNNKEL (reference sequence). The CDR3 here is CASSQDYGTGNTIYF. The CDR3 bases are TGTGCCAGCAGCCAAGATTACGGGACAGGAAACACCATATATTTT.

The gene calls are TRBV4-1 and TRBJ2-1, with 16 bases lining up with TRBD2. The CDR3 runs to 18 residues. V shed 0 bases, J shed 7 bases, and the junction held 6 bases outside the gene matches. The germline gives CDR1 MGHRA, CDR2 YSYEKL. This CDR3 reads CASSQESGLAGGRNEQFF. The CDR3 DNA sequence: TGCGCCAGCAGCCAAGAATCGGGACTAGCGGGGGGGCGAAATGAGCAGTTCTTC.

This clone has a handful of counts. The rearrangement uses TRBV7-2 and TRBJ2-1; TRBD1 agrees at 8 bases. Germline CDR1 is SGHTA and CDR2 is FQGNSA. The CDR3 covers 15 residues. With 1 base clipped from V and 5 bases from J, the junction kept 4 bases outside the gene matches. CDR3 residues: CASSLDRGIHNEQFF. CDR3 DNA: TGTGCCAGCAGCTTAGACAGGGGGATACACAATGAGCAGTTCTTC.

As for this clone: This sample also contains other DNA sequences that code for the same CDR3. The chain is built from TRBV9 and TRBJ2-5; TRBD2 is a possible D gene (5 bases). The CDR3 is made up of 13 amino acids. V dropped 0 bases and J dropped 2 bases, with 5 bases sitting between them. The germline V gene has CDR1 SGDLS and CDR2 YYNGEE. The CDR3 coding sequence is TGTGCCAGCAGCGTAGCGGGGCAAGAGACCCAGTACTTC. This encodes CASSVAGQETQYF.

The chain carries TRBV27 and TRBJ1-1; perhaps TRBD1 as D (6 bases). V dropped 6 bases and J dropped 4 bases, with 15 bases sitting between them. The CDR3 totals 14 residues. CDR1 is MNHEY, CDR2 SMNVEV, per germline (reference sequence). This chain's CDR3 is CASRRAGAGTEAFF. CDR3 DNA sequence: TGTGCCAGCAGGCGTGCGGGGGCGGGCACTGAAGCTTTCTTT.

The chain recombines TRBV4-2 with TRBJ2-1, with 8 bases fitting TRBD2. Germline V lookup: CDR1 LGHNA, CDR2 YNFKEQ. Trimming removed 0 bases from V and 2 bases from J; junction bases left unmatched: 3. The CDR3 extends over 16 amino acids. The CDR3 DNA reads TGTGCCAGCAGCCAAGATTTACTAGCGGCCTACAATGAGCAGTTCTTC. The encoded protein is CASSQDLLAAYNEQFF.

The chain has TRBV24-1 and TRBJ2-3, with TRBD1 as a possible D gene (6 bases). The CDR3 length is 16 residues. Germline V gene sequence: CDR1 KGHDR, CDR2 SFDVKD. V lost 3 bases to trimming and J lost 0 bases, with 12 bases between them. Written as DNA, the CDR3 is TGTGCCACCAGTGATCGGACAGCTTCTAGCACAGATACGCAGTATTTT. This codes for CATSDRTASSTDTQYF.

The chain combines TRBV29-1 with TRBJ1-4, with 9 bases matching TRBD1. Germline CDR1 is SQVTM and CDR2 is ANQGSEA. V lost 0 bases to trimming and J lost 10 bases; unmatched junction nucleotides: 9. The CDR3 contains 15 residues. Here the CDR3 DNA reads TGCAGCGTTGAAGATCGTCGGACAGGGGAGGCAAAACTGTTTTTT. Protein sequence: CSVEDRRTGEAKLFF. Complete variable domain (other parts from reference TRBV29-1 and TRBJ1-4): SAVISQKPSRDICQRGTSLTIQCQVDSQVTMMFWYRQQPGQSLTLIATANQGSEATYESGFVIDKFPISRPNLTFSTLTVSNMSPEDSSIYLCSVEDRRTGEAKLFFGSGTQLSVL.

Only one count was recorded for this clone. The genes are TRBV7-6 and TRBJ2-1, with TRBD2 matching over 7 bases. J lost 4 bases, V lost 5 bases, and 8 bases had no gene match. This CDR3 has 15 residues. Germline CDR1 is SGHVS and CDR2 is FNYEAQ. CDR3 amino acids: CASSRSGALYNEQFF. The CDR3 nucleotides are TGTGCCAGCAGCCGCAGCGGGGCCCTGTACAATGAGCAGTTCTTC.

This chain links TRBV19 with TRBJ2-1, with D maybe TRBD1 (6 bases). Trimming left V 3 bases short and J 0 bases short, with 12 bases between. The V gene's germline CDR1 is LNHDA and CDR2 SQIVND (reference sequence). CDR3 size: 16 residues. CDR3 protein: CASSMRGTRSYNEQFF. The CDR3 DNA sequence: TGTGCCAGTAGTATGAGGGGGACCCGCTCCTACAATGAGCAGTTCTTC. Full variable domain (outside the CDR3, taken from reference TRBV19 and TRBJ2-1): DGGITQSPKYLFRKEGQNVTLSCEQNLNHDAMYWYRQDPGQGLRLIYYSQIVNDFQKGDIAEGYSVSREKKESFPLTVTSAQKNPTAFYLCASSMRGTRSYNEQFFGPGTRLTVL.

The rearrangement links TRBV18 to TRBJ1-1; 7 bases agree with TRBD1. The CDR3 runs 14 residues. Germline trimming cut 4 bases from V and 0 bases from J; bases unmatched to any gene: 2. From germline, CDR1 is KGHSH and CDR2 LQKENI. The CDR3 coding sequence is TGTGCCAGCTCACGGACAGGAATGAACACTGAAGCTTTCTTT. Protein: CASSRTGMNTEAFF. The full variable domain, rest sourced from reference TRBV18 and TRBJ1-1, is NAGVMQNPRHLVRRRGQEARLRCSPMKGHSHVYWYRQLPEEGLKFMVYLQKENIIDESGMPKERFSAEFPKEGPSILRIQQVVRGDSAAYFCASSRTGMNTEAFFGQGTRLTVV.

The chain joins TRBV6-5 to TRBJ2-7; 9 bases are a match to TRBD2. Looked up from germline, CDR1 is MNHEY and CDR2 is SVGAGI. The CDR3 has 14 amino acids. Trimming removed 2 bases from V and 3 bases from J; junction bases left unmatched: 2. The CDR3: CASSYASGDYEQYF. Here the CDR3 DNA reads TGTGCCAGCAGTTACGCTAGCGGGGACTACGAGCAGTACTTC.

The V gene is TRBV5-6, the J gene TRBJ2-7; 8 bases are shared with TRBD2. The CDR3 is 13 residues long. The ends lost 4 bases at V and 5 bases at J; junction bases unmatched: 5. CDR1 and CDR2 (germline): SGHDT, YYEEEE. The CDR3 protein is CASSPGGADEQYF. The CDR3 DNA reads as TGTGCCAGCAGCCCCGGGGGGGCCGACGAGCAGTACTTC.

This chain connects TRBV14 to TRBJ2-3; 11 bases agree with TRBD2. CDR1 and CDR2 (germline): SGHDN, FVKESK. The CDR3 is 15 residues long. J lost 3 bases, V lost 4 bases, and 3 bases had no gene match. In nucleotides, the CDR3 is TGTGCCAGCAGCCTAGCGGGGGGGCCGACAGATACGCAGTATTTT. It translates to CASSLAGGPTDTQYF.

The chain joins TRBV6-5 to TRBJ1-1; D perhaps matches TRBD1 (6 bases). Trimming stripped 2 bases from V and 6 bases from J, with 13 bases between. The CDR3 totals 14 residues. Per the germline V gene, CDR1 is MNHEY and CDR2 is SVGAGI. The CDR3 DNA follows: TGTGCCAGCAGTTACGCAAACGACAGGTCTGAAGCTTTCTTT. Encoded protein: CASSYANDRSEAFF.

This clone appeared once. The chain carries TRBV4-2 and TRBJ2-7; TRBD2 aligns across 8 bases. J gave up 4 bases and V 1 base, and 18 bases lay outside the gene matches. This CDR3 comprises 19 residues. The germline V gene has CDR1 LGHNA and CDR2 YNFKEQ. The CDR3 bases are TGTGCCAGCAGCCAAGCGGCTAGCGGGCCGAATCCTTCTTCTTACGAGCAGTACTTC. Its translation is CASSQAASGPNPSSYEQYF.

V and J are TRBV5-1 and TRBJ1-2; D remains ambiguous. CDR3 length: 14 amino acids. Germline V gene lookup returns CDR1 SGHRS and CDR2 YFSETQ. Trimming took 0 bases from V and 2 from J, leaving 8 bases between them. CDR3 residues: CASSLVGGNYGYTF. CDR3 DNA sequence: TGCGCCAGCAGCTTGGTAGGCGGAAACTATGGCTACACCTTC.

The chain combines TRBV29-1 with TRBJ1-2, with 8 bases that match TRBD1. Germline CDR1 reads SQVTM; CDR2 reads ANQGSEA. The V segment lost 1 base and the J segment 5 bases; nucleotides outside the gene matches: 3. The CDR3 is made up of 13 amino acids. Written as DNA, the CDR3 is TGCAGCGTTGAAGCCCGGACAGGGTATGGCTACACCTTC. It is translated as CSVEARTGYGYTF.

The chain links TRBV5-6 to TRBJ2-5; a possible D gene is TRBD2 (5 bases). Germline CDR1 is SGHDT and CDR2 is YYEEEE. V lost 2 bases, J lost 5 bases, and 13 bases lay in between. The CDR3 has 14 amino acids. CDR3 loop: CASSLSGVGETQYF. CDR3 in DNA: TGTGCCAGCAGCTTATCCGGGGTGGGTGAGACCCAGTACTTC. Using reference TRBV5-6 and TRBJ2-5 for the parts outside the CDR3, the full variable domain is DAGVTQSPTHLIKTRGQQVTLRCSPKSGHDTVSWYQQALGQGPQFIFQYYEEEERQRGNFPDRFSGHQFPNYSSELNVNALLLGDSALYLCASSLSGVGETQYFGPGTRLLVL.

This clone was found a few times. The J gene is TRBJ1-3, the V gene TRBV3-1 (or the pseudogene TRBV3-2), with unresolved D. Germline-derived CDR1 and CDR2 are LGHDT and YNNKEL (reference sequence). V was clipped by 4 bases and J by 1 base, with 11 bases between them. This CDR3 comprises 15 residues. Here the CDR3 reads CASSPSGTSGNTIYF. The CDR3 DNA reads as TGTGCCAGCAGCCCTTCGGGAACTTCTGGAAACACCATATATTTT.